This paragraph covers one T cell receptor (beta chain) sequence. V lost 4 bases to trimming and J lost 1 base, with 18 bases between them. CDR3 length equals 16 residues. CDR1 is SGHKS and CDR2 is YYEKEE in the germline V gene (reference sequence). The entry originates in a study of blood T cells in healthy people across ages. Then a second PCR, running roughly 7 to 11 cycles, was carried out with a sample-barcoded 5' primer and a J-beta primer mix. Each CDR3 protein gets one entry after TCRdb re-called the 5' RACE reads with MiXCR. This table has about 800,000 distinct CDR3 sequences, 25% appearing once. These data were also reused for a study on T cells of mothers and their children.

The sequence was obtained from a boy younger than 18 in good health. V and J are TRBV5-5 and TRBJ2-7; a weak D match, TRBD2 (6 bases). Sequencing was carried out using blood. The CDR3 sequence is CASSPGGTPASYEQYF. In nucleotides, the CDR3 is TGTGCCAGCAGCCCAGGCGGGACTCCAGCGTCCTACGAGCAGTACTTC.